These 26 T cell receptor beta chains came from one sample sequenced in a study of T cell responses to AZD1222 COVID-19 vaccine. Using immunoSEQ multiplex PCR, the repertoire was profiled, and TCRdb retains in-frame clones only, with some absent. The sample includes 100,000 or so clones, about 88% seen only once; the top ten take about 9.1%. This sample comprised peripheral blood, obtained on day 0 of AZD1222 vaccination. These receptors all come from an adult in good health.

This sequence joins TRBV6-2 or TRBV6-3 and TRBJ2-3; tentative D call: TRBD2 (7 bases). This CDR3 has 16 residues. Germline CDR1 MNHEY, CDR2 SVGEGT. V lost 2 bases and J 7 bases, leaving 19 bases between the germline ends. The CDR3 here is CASSYAPAGAQNTQYF. The CDR3 nucleotides are TGTGCCAGCAGTTACGCCCCCGCGGGGGCGCAGAATACGCAGTATTTT.

The chain employs TRBV18 and TRBJ1-4; TRBD1 is a possible D gene (5 bases). This CDR3 has 13 residues. Looked up from germline, CDR1 is KGHSH and CDR2 is LQKENI. Trimming left V 6 bases short and J 7 bases short, with 12 bases between. In DNA, the CDR3 is TGTGCCAGCTCCGGGGTAAGGGGTGAAAAACTGTTTTTT. Protein sequence: CASSGVRGEKLFF.

This rearrangement joins TRBV5-1 to TRBJ2-7; D gene uncertain. Trimming took 0 bases from V and 3 from J, leaving 7 bases between them. Germline lookup yields CDR1 SGHRS and CDR2 YFSETQ. This CDR3 is built from 13 residues. The DNA of the CDR3 is TGCGCCAGCAGCTTGGATGGCAGCTACGAGCAGTACTTC. Protein sequence: CASSLDGSYEQYF.

The chain uses TRBV30 and TRBJ2-5; 11 nucleotides align to TRBD2. Losses at the gene ends were 4 bases for V and 1 base for J; bases not matched to a gene: 11. This CDR3 is built from 17 residues. Germline CDR1 GTSNPN, CDR2 SVGIG (reference sequence). Here the CDR3 DNA reads TGTGCCTGGAAGTCTGGAACTAGCGGGAGATCCCAAGAGACCCAGTACTTC. The encoded protein is CAWKSGTSGRSQETQYF.

The V call is TRBV2, the J call TRBJ2-1, with D hard to call. Germline-derived CDR1 and CDR2 are SNHLY and FYNNEI. Between the trimmed V and J ends, which lost 10 bases and 2 bases, there was a span of 9 bases. CDR3 length equals 12 residues. The DNA of the CDR3 is TGTGCCACCACCACCCCCTACAATGAGCAGTTCTTC. Translating gives CATTTPYNEQFF. Filled out from reference TRBV2 and TRBJ2-1, the complete variable domain reads EPEVTQTPSHQVTQMGQEVILRCVPISNHLYFYWYRQILGQKVEFLVSFYNNEISEKSEIFDDQFSVERPDGSNFTLKIRSTKLEDSAMYFCATTTPYNEQFFGPGTRLTVL.

This chain connects TRBV6-5 to TRBJ1-4; no firm D call. This CDR3 spans 13 amino acids. V was pared by 8 bases and J by 5 bases, with 12 bases between. Germline V gene data show CDR1 as MNHEY and CDR2 as SVGAGI. The CDR3 coding sequence is TGTGCCAGCTCGGACGTCTACAATGAAAAACTGTTTTTT. Residues: CASSDVYNEKLFF.

The rearrangement joins TRBV28 to TRBJ1-1; perhaps TRBD1 as D (6 bases). The CDR3 spans 14 residues. V was pared by 6 bases and J by 1 base, with 12 bases between. Germline V gene sequence: CDR1 MDHEN, CDR2 SYDVKM. CDR3 in DNA: TGTGCCAGCAGGCCGGGACATAAGAACACTGAAGCTTTCTTT. It encodes CASRPGHKNTEAFF.

This clone was observed a handful of times. V is TRBV7-9 and J is TRBJ1-3; D not resolved. The V gene's germline CDR1 is SEHNR and CDR2 FQNEAQ (reference sequence). Trimming removed 5 bases from V and 3 bases from J, with 14 bases in between. CDR3 size: 15 residues. The CDR3 DNA is TGTGCCAGCAGCGCCCCGGGCATCCGTGGAAACACCATATATTTT. It is translated as CASSAPGIRGNTIYF.

The chain couples TRBV2 to TRBJ2-7; tentative D call: TRBD1 (5 bases). V gave up 7 bases and J gave up 2 bases, with 9 bases separating them. CDR1 and CDR2 from the germline V gene are SNHLY and FYNNEI. The CDR3 sequence is 12 residues long. The CDR3 is CASITGTYEQYF. DNA for the CDR3: TGTGCCAGCATCACAGGAACCTACGAGCAGTACTTC.

This clone was counted between two and nine times. The J gene is TRBJ1-2, the V gene TRBV29-1; D is possibly TRBD1 (5 bases). Looked up from germline, CDR1 is SQVTM and CDR2 is ANQGSEA. The CDR3 runs to 12 residues. V was trimmed by 4 bases and J by 5 bases, leaving 11 bases between them. CDR3 region: CSVGSGGYGYTF. CDR3 in DNA: TGCAGCGTTGGATCCGGGGGGTATGGCTACACCTTC.

This clone was picked up one time. The J gene is TRBJ2-1, the V gene TRBV19, with 8 bases lining up with TRBD2. The trim removed 7 bases at V and 7 bases at J, leaving 6 bases unmatched. Germline loops: CDR1 LNHDA, CDR2 SQIVND (reference sequence). The CDR3 is made up of 13 amino acids. DNA for the CDR3: TGTGCCAGTAACGCGGGAGGTAAGAATGAGCAGTTCTTC. Its protein is CASNAGGKNEQFF.

This clone appeared a few times. The V call is TRBV4-3, the J call TRBJ1-5; D is unclear. Germline-derived CDR1 and CDR2 are LGHNA and YSLEER. Trimming pared 4 bases from V and 0 bases from J, leaving 4 bases between. The CDR3 covers 13 residues. The CDR3 DNA sequence: TGCGCCAGCAGCCGCGATAGCAATCAGCCCCAGCATTTT. Its translation is CASSRDSNQPQHF.

This chain joins TRBV11-2 and TRBJ2-7, with D unresolved. V lost 5 bases, J lost 9 bases, and 20 bases lay in between. The CDR3 is 14 residues long. Germline CDR1 and CDR2: SGHAT and FQNNGV. The CDR3 DNA reads as TGTGCCAGCAGCCAAACCGCGGACGCTGCCGGGCAGTACTTC. Translated, it gives CASSQTADAAGQYF.

This chain links TRBV14 with TRBJ2-1; the match to TRBD2 covers 12 bases. Germline values: CDR1 SGHDN, CDR2 FVKESK. Trimming removed 5 bases from V and 8 bases from J; junction bases left unmatched: 4. The CDR3 runs 14 residues. This CDR3 is CASSSSGRGHEQFF. In DNA form, the CDR3 reads TGTGCCAGCAGCTCTAGCGGGAGGGGGCATGAGCAGTTCTTC.

The chain uses TRBV30 and TRBJ2-3; the match to TRBD2 covers 7 bases. CDR1 is GTSNPN and CDR2 is SVGIG in the germline V gene (reference sequence). This CDR3 has 15 residues. The V and J ends lost 3 bases and 4 bases, in that order; junction bases with no gene match: 10. The CDR3 DNA reads TGTGCCTGGAGCCGGGGCGGGAGTACGGCAGATACGCAGTATTTT. Its protein is CAWSRGGSTADTQYF. The variable domain in full, with the rest retrieved from reference TRBV30 and TRBJ2-3, is SQTIHQWPATLVQPVGSPLSLECTVEGTSNPNLYWYRQAAGRGLQLLFYSVGIGQISSEVPQNLSASRPQDRQFILSSKKLLLSDSGFYLCAWSRGGSTADTQYFGPGTRLTVL.

V and J are TRBV27 and TRBJ2-5, with TRBD2 identical over 8 bases. V gave up 6 bases and J gave up 5 bases; unmatched junction bases: 5. Per germline, CDR1 MNHEY and CDR2 SMNVEV (reference sequence). The CDR3 runs 13 residues. Here the CDR3 reads CASRVSGSETQYF. CDR3 nucleotide sequence: TGTGCCAGCAGAGTAAGCGGGAGTGAGACCCAGTACTTC.

V usage is TRBV7-8 and J usage is TRBJ2-7; D perhaps matches TRBD1 (5 bases). Trimming shortened V by 5 bases and J by 3 bases, and 14 bases separated the two germline ends. The CDR3 extends over 14 amino acids. Germline assignment: CDR1 SGHVS and CDR2 FQNEAQ. CDR3 loop: CASSRTPTSYEQYF. For the CDR3, the DNA is TGTGCCAGCAGCCGGACACCGACAAGCTACGAGCAGTACTTC.

V is TRBV19 and J is TRBJ1-1, with 8 bases identical to TRBD1. The germline V gene has CDR1 LNHDA and CDR2 SQIVND (reference sequence). The CDR3 runs 12 residues. The junction had 2 bases not matched to a gene; V was cut back by 7 bases and J by 4 bases. The CDR3 sequence is CASNDRGTEAFF. CDR3 nucleotides: TGTGCCAGTAATGACAGGGGCACTGAAGCTTTCTTT.

The V gene is TRBV29-1, the J gene TRBJ2-5; 13 bases map to TRBD2. Germline V lookup: CDR1 SQVTM, CDR2 ANQGSEA. CDR3 size: 15 residues. V gave up 6 bases and J gave up 5 bases; unmatched junction bases: 9. The CDR3 region is CSVGTGTSGIETQYF. Written as DNA, the CDR3 is TGCAGCGTGGGAACCGGGACTAGCGGGATTGAGACCCAGTACTTC. The variable domain in full, completed from reference TRBV29-1 and TRBJ2-5, reads SAVISQKPSRDICQRGTSLTIQCQVDSQVTMMFWYRQQPGQSLTLIATANQGSEATYESGFVIDKFPISRPNLTFSTLTVSNMSPEDSSIYLCSVGTGTSGIETQYFGPGTRLLVL.

This rearrangement joins TRBV19 to TRBJ2-7; possibly TRBD1 or TRBD2 for D (5 bases each). CDR1 LNHDA and CDR2 SQIVND come from the germline V gene (reference sequence). Between the trimmed V and J ends, which lost 3 bases and 0 bases, there was a span of 6 bases. The CDR3 covers 13 residues. CDR3 sequence reads: CASSIGTSYEQYF. CDR3 in DNA: TGTGCCAGTAGTATTGGGACCTCCTACGAGCAGTACTTC.

This clone was detected a few times. The genes are TRBV11-2 and TRBJ2-7; 11 nucleotides align to TRBD2. Germline V gene lookup returns CDR1 SGHAT and CDR2 FQNNGV. V lost 5 bases to trimming and J lost 5 bases; unmatched junction nucleotides: 8. The CDR3 is 15 residues long. The CDR3 protein is CASSPGTSGLNEQYF. CDR3 nucleotides: TGTGCCAGCAGCCCCGGGACTAGCGGCCTCAACGAGCAGTACTTC.

V gene TRBV5-1 combines with J gene TRBJ1-4; D is unclear. Germline CDR1 SGHRS, CDR2 YFSETQ. Trimming took 0 bases from V and 3 from J, leaving 9 bases between them. CDR3 length equals 15 residues. The CDR3 DNA follows: TGCGCCAGCAGCTTGGGGGCCTCTGCTAATGAAAAACTGTTTTTT. It translates to CASSLGASANEKLFF.

The J gene is TRBJ2-1, the V gene TRBV4-3; D remains ambiguous. V shed 0 bases and J shed 0 bases, with 12 bases lying between them. Germline V gene data show CDR1 as LGHNA and CDR2 as YSLEER. This CDR3 spans 17 amino acids. DNA for the CDR3: TGCGCCAGCAGCCAAGATCCCCCACGCAGCTCCTACAATGAGCAGTTCTTC. This sequence encodes CASSQDPPRSSYNEQFF.

V usage is TRBV24-1 and J usage is TRBJ1-5; tentative D call: TRBD1 (6 bases). Trimming stripped 3 bases from V and 3 bases from J, with 11 bases between. Germline CDR1 and CDR2: KGHDR and SFDVKD. The CDR3 loop spans 15 amino acids. The CDR3, as DNA: TGTGCCACCAGTGATGCCGACAGGCCCAATCAGCCCCAGCATTTT. The encoded protein is CATSDADRPNQPQHF.

The chain carries TRBV15 and TRBJ2-7, with D maybe TRBD1 (6 bases). CDR3 size: 14 residues. CDR1 is LNHNV and CDR2 is YYDKDF in the germline V gene (reference sequence). Trimming removed 0 bases from V and 6 bases from J, with 12 bases in between. The chain's CDR3 is CATSRDRGWGEQYF. The CDR3 coding sequence is TGTGCCACCAGCAGAGACAGGGGTTGGGGCGAGCAGTACTTC.

This chain connects TRBV30 to TRBJ1-5, with 7 nucleotides matching TRBD1. The CDR3 runs 14 residues. Germline CDR1 is GTSNPN and CDR2 is SVGIG (reference sequence). J gave up 0 bases and V 5 bases, and 4 bases lay outside the gene matches. The CDR3 is CAWATGVSNQPQHF. In DNA, the CDR3 is TGTGCCTGGGCCACAGGGGTTAGCAATCAGCCCCAGCATTTT. Looking up the rest from reference TRBV30 and TRBJ1-5 gives the full variable domain: SQTIHQWPATLVQPVGSPLSLECTVEGTSNPNLYWYRQAAGRGLQLLFYSVGIGQISSEVPQNLSASRPQDRQFILSSKKLLLSDSGFYLCAWATGVSNQPQHFGDGTRLSIL.